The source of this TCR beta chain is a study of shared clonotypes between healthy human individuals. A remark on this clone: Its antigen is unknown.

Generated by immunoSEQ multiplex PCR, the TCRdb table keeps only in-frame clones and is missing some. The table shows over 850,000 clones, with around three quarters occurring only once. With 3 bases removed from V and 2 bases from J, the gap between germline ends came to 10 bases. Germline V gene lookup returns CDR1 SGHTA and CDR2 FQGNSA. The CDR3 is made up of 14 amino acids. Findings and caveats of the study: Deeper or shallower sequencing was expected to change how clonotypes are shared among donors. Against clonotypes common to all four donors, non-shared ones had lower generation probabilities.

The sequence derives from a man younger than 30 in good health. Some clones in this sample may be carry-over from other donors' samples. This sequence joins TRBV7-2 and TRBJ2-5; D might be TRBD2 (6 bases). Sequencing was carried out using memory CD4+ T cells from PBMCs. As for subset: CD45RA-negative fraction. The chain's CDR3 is CASSFRTTQETQYF. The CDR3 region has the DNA TGTGCCAGCAGCTTTAGGACTACACAAGAGACCCAGTACTTC.